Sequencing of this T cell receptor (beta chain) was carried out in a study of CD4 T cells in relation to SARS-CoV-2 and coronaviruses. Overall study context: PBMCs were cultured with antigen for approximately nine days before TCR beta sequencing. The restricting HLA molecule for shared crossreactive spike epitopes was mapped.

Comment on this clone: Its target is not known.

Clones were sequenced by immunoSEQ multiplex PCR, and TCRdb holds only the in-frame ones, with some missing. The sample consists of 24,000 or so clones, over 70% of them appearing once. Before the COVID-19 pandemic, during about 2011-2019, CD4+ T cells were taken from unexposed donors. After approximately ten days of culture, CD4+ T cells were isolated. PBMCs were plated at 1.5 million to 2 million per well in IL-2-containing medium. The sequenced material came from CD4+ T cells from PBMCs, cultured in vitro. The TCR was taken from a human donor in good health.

CDR3 sequence reads: CASSPTGTSGSRSEQFF. The CDR3 DNA follows: TGTGCCAGCAGTCCCACCGGGACTAGCGGGAGTAGGAGTGAGCAGTTCTTC. The chain recombines TRBV7-2 with TRBJ2-1; TRBD2 matches at 14 bases. Trimming took 6 bases from V and 9 from J; bases not matched to a gene: 13. Germline loops: CDR1 SGHTA, CDR2 FQGNSA. The length of the CDR3 is 17 residues.